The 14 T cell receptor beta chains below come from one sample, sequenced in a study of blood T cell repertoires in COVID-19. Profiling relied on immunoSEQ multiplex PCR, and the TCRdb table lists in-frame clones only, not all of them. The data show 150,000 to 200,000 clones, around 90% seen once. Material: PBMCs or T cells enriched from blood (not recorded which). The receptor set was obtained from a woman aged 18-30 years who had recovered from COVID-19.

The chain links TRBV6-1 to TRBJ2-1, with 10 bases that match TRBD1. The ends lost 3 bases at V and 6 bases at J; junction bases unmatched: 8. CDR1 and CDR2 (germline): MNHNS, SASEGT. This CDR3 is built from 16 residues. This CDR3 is CASSDGGQGDFNEQFF. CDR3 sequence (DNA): TGTGCCAGCAGTGATGGAGGACAGGGGGATTTCAATGAGCAGTTCTTC.

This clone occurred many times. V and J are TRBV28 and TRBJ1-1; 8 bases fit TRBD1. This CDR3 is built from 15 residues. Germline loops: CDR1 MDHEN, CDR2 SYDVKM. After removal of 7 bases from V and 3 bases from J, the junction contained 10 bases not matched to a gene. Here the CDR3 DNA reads TGTGCCAGCATCCCGACAGGGGAGGGGGACACTGAAGCTTTCTTT. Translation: CASIPTGEGDTEAFF.

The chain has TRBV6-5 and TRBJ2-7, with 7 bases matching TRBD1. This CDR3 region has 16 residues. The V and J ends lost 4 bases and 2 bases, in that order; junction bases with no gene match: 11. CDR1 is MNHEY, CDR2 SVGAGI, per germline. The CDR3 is CASSSNRGRSTYEQYF. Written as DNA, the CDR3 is TGTGCCAGCAGTTCAAACAGGGGACGGTCAACCTACGAGCAGTACTTC.

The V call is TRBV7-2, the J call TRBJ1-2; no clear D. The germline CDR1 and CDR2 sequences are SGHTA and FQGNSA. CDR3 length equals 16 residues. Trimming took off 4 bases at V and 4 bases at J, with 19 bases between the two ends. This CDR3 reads CASSSFLLNSGYGYTF. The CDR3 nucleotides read TGTGCCAGCAGCTCCTTCCTACTAAATTCTGGCTATGGCTACACCTTC.

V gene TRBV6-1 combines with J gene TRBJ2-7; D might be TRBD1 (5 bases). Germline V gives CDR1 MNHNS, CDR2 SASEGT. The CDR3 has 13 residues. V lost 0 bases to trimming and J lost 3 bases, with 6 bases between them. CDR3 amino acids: CASSEARGYEQYF. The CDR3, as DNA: TGTGCCAGCAGTGAAGCAAGGGGCTACGAGCAGTACTTC.

CDR3 region: CASSSRTGFEEQYF. As DNA, the CDR3 is TGTGCCAGCAGCTCCCGGACTGGATTTGAGGAGCAGTACTTC. V gene TRBV5-8 combines with J gene TRBJ2-7; D might be TRBD2 (5 bases). Germline loops: CDR1 SGHTS, CDR2 YDEGEE. V lost 3 bases and J 7 bases, leaving 17 bases between the germline ends. The length of the CDR3 is 14 residues. Combining the CDR3 with reference TRBV5-8 and TRBJ2-7 gives the whole variable domain EAGVTQSPTHLIKTRGQQATLRCSPISGHTSVYWYQQALGLGLQFLLWYDEGEERNRGNFPPRFSGRQFPNYSSELNVNALELEDSALYLCASSSRTGFEEQYFGPGTRLTVT.

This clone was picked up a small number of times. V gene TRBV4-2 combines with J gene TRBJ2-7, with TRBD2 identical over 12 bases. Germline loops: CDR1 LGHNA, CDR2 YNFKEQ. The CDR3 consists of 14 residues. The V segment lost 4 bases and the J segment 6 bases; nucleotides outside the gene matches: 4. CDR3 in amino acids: CASSRLAGGSEQYF. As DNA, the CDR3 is TGTGCCAGCAGCCGGCTAGCGGGGGGGTCCGAGCAGTACTTC.

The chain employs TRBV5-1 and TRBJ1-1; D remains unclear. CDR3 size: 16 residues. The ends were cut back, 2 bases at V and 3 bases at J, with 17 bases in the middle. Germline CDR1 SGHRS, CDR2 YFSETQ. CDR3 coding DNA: TGCGCCAGCAGCTTAGTCCAGCCTTTCGAGGACACTGAAGCTTTCTTT. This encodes CASSLVQPFEDTEAFF.

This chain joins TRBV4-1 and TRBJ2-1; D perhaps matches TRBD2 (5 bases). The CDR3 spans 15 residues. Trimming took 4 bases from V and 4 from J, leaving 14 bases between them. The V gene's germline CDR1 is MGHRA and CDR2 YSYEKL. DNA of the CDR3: TGCGCCAGCAGCCCGAGTGAAGCGGAGTACAATGAGCAGTTCTTC. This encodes CASSPSEAEYNEQFF.

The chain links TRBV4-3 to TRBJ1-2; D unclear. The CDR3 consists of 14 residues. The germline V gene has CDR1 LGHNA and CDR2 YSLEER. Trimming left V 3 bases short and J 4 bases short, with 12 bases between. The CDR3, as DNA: TGCGCCAGCAGCCAGGAGGGATATACCTATGGCTACACCTTC. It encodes CASSQEGYTYGYTF.

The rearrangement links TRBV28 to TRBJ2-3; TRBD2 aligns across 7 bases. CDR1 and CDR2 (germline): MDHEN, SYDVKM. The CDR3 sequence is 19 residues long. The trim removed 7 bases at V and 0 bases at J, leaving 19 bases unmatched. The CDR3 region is CASKARERRGKSSTDTQYF. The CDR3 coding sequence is TGTGCCAGCAAAGCGCGGGAGCGGAGGGGAAAATCTAGCACAGATACGCAGTATTTT.

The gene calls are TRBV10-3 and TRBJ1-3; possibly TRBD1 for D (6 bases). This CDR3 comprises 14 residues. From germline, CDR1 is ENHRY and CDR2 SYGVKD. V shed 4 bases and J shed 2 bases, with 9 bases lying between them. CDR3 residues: CAISAGDAGNTIYF. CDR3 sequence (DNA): TGTGCCATCAGTGCAGGGGACGCTGGAAACACCATATATTTT.

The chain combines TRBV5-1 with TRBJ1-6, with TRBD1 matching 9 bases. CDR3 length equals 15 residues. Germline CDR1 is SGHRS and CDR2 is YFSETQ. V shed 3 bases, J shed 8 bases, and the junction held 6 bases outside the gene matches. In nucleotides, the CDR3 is TGCGCCAGCAGCTCGAGGACAGGGGAGGATTCACCCCTCCACTTT. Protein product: CASSSRTGEDSPLHF.

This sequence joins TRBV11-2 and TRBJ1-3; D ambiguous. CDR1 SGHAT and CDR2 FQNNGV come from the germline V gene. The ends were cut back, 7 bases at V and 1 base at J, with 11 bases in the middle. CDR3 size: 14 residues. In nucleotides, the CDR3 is TGTGCCAGCACCCCACCGGGTTCTGGAAACACCATATATTTT. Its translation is CASTPPGSGNTIYF.